Described below is a single T cell receptor beta chain sequence and its context. The antigen is not known. Arm-PCR with iRepertoire HTBI primers amplified the CDR3 regions for these TCR beta libraries. Via MiXCR, TCRdb re-called the multiplex PCR reads, giving one row per CDR3 protein. The sample yields roughly 410,000 distinct CDR3 sequences, approximately 15% seen once. This record belongs to a study of regulatory T cells in long-lasting Graves disease. Study-level results: Lower TCR diversity was seen in persistent Graves' patients than in newly diagnosed ones.

The time point is: newly diagnosed GD, antithyroid drugs for less than 3 months. RNA isolated from PBMCs was used to make the TCR library. From each patient, roughly 9 milliliters of peripheral blood was drawn and collected into an EDTA anticoagulant tube. The V end was cut by 0 bases, the J end by 0 bases, with 18 bases between. This CDR3 has 18 residues. Germline V gives CDR1 SGHTA, CDR2 FQGNSA. These same records also appear under a second study, on T cells in Graves' hyperthyroidism and ophthalmopathy.

Sequenced material: peripheral blood mononuclear cells (PBMCs), taken at new diagnosis, from a patient treated with antithyroid drugs. This sequence originates from a woman between 40 and 55 years old with Graves disease. J is TRBJ2-7 and V is TRBV7-2, with D perhaps TRBD2 (5 bases). CDR3 region: CASSLAKSGFRSSYEQYF. CDR3 in DNA: TGTGCCAGCAGCTTAGCTAAATCGGGGTTTCGGAGCTCCTACGAGCAGTACTTC.